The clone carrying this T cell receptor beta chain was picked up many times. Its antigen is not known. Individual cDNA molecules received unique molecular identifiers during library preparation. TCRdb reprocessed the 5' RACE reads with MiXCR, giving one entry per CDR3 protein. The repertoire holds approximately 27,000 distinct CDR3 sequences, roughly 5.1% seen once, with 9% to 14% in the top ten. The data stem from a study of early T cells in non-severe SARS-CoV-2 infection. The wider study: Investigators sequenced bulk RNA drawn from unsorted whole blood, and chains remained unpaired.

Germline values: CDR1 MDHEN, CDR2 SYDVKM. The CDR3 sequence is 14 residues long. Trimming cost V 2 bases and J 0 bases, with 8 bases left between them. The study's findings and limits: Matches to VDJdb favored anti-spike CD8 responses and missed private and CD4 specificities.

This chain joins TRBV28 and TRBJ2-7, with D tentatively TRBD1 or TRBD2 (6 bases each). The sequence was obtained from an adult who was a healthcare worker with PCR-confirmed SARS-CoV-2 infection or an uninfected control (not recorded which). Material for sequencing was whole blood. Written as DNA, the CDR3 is TGTGCCAGCAGTTTAGCGGGACACTCCTACGAGCAGTACTTC. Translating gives CASSLAGHSYEQYF. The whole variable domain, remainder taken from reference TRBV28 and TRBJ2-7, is DVKVTQSSRYLVKRTGEKVFLECVQDMDHENMFWYRQDPGLGLRLIYFSYDVKMKEKGDIPEGYSVSREKKERFSLILESASTNQTSMYLCASSLAGHSYEQYFGPGTRLTVT.